One sample yielded the 26 T cell receptor beta chains listed below, sequenced in a study of cytomegalovirus exposure and HLA in healthy donors. The PCR contained 60 Vbeta and 13 Jbeta primers. Profiled with immunoSEQ multiplex PCR; TCRdb holds only in-frame clones, not every one. The data show 140,000 or so clones, 65% to 90% seen once. The source material was PBMCs. The source is a female donor in good health and CMV-seronegative.

This chain joins TRBV4-1 and TRBJ2-5, with D possibly TRBD2 on 6 matching bases. The germline V gene encodes CDR1 MGHRA and CDR2 YSYEKL. This CDR3 spans 14 amino acids. V gave up 4 bases and J gave up 2 bases, with 11 bases separating them. The chain's CDR3 is CASSPLAHQETQYF. The CDR3 coding sequence is TGCGCCAGCAGCCCCCTAGCGCATCAAGAGACCCAGTACTTC.

This chain joins TRBV7-9 and TRBJ1-1; perhaps TRBD1 as D (6 bases). Trimming removed 6 bases at V and 4 bases at J, with 15 bases between. CDR1 SEHNR and CDR2 FQNEAQ come from the germline V gene (reference sequence). This CDR3 spans 14 amino acids. The CDR3 DNA reads TGTGCCAGCAGTTTCACAGGGTTGGGCACTGAAGCTTTCTTT. Translating it yields CASSFTGLGTEAFF.

The rearrangement joins TRBV27 to TRBJ1-2; 11 bases map to TRBD1. Germline CDR1 MNHEY, CDR2 SMNVEV (reference sequence). J was trimmed by 8 bases and V by 3 bases; bases with no gene match: 5. The CDR3 is 14 residues long. The CDR3 reads CASSLSGQGGGYTF. The CDR3 coding sequence is TGTGCCAGCAGTTTGTCGGGACAGGGGGGAGGCTACACCTTC.

The V gene is TRBV7-9, the J gene TRBJ2-7, with 13 nucleotides matching TRBD2. V was clipped by 5 bases and J by 0 bases; unmatched bases: 4. Germline CDR1 is SEHNR and CDR2 is FQNEAQ (reference sequence). The CDR3 totals 16 residues. The CDR3 loop reads CASSPRTSGSSYEQYF. In DNA form, the CDR3 reads TGTGCCAGCAGCCCAAGGACTAGCGGGAGCTCCTACGAGCAGTACTTC.

The V call is TRBV28, the J call TRBJ2-6, with D tentatively TRBD1 (6 bases). Trimming took 5 bases from V and 1 from J, leaving 15 bases between them. The CDR3 is 17 amino acids. CDR1 is MDHEN, CDR2 SYDVKM, per germline. The CDR3 DNA sequence: TGTGCCAGCAGTCCGGACAGTCGGGCATCTGGGGCCAACGTCCTGACTTTC. As protein: CASSPDSRASGANVLTF.

This clone was counted a single time. The V and J genes are TRBV29-1 and TRBJ2-2; tentatively, D is TRBD1 (5 bases). Looked up from germline, CDR1 is SQVTM and CDR2 is ANQGSEA. V dropped 6 bases and J dropped 6 bases, with 20 bases sitting between them. The CDR3 sequence is 15 residues long. The CDR3 DNA is TGCAGCGTGGTTTACAGGTCCTACAGGTCCGGGGAGCTGTTTTTT. Translated, it gives CSVVYRSYRSGELFF.

The chain employs TRBV6-1 and TRBJ2-6, with D unclear. CDR1 MNHNS and CDR2 SASEGT come from the germline V gene. CDR3 size: 13 residues. The V end lost 8 bases, the J end lost 0 bases, and 5 bases lay between the germline ends. CDR3 DNA: TGTGCCAGCGAGGCCTCTGGGGCCAACGTCCTGACTTTC. Amino acids: CASEASGANVLTF.

V is TRBV6-6 and J is TRBJ2-1, with TRBD2 matching over 9 bases. V lost 2 bases, J lost 6 bases, and 5 bases stayed unmatched. The CDR3 has 15 amino acids. The germline CDR1 and CDR2 sequences are MNHNY and SVGAGI (reference sequence). CDR3 region: CASSYGREGLNEQFF. Written as DNA, the CDR3 is TGTGCCAGCAGTTACGGGCGGGAGGGCCTCAATGAGCAGTTCTTC.

The genes are TRBV7-2 and TRBJ1-4, with TRBD1 as a possible D gene (6 bases). The V end lost 6 bases, the J end lost 8 bases, and 16 bases lay between the germline ends. Germline V gives CDR1 SGHTA, CDR2 FQGNSA. The CDR3 contains 14 residues. CDR3 residues: CASSQGTLGEKLFF. For the CDR3, the DNA is TGTGCCAGCAGTCAGGGGACCTTGGGGGAAAAACTGTTTTTT.

This chain uses TRBV5-8 with TRBJ2-7, with D possibly matching TRBD2 (7 bases). Germline lookup yields CDR1 SGHTS and CDR2 YDEGEE. This CDR3 comprises 15 residues. V was clipped by 4 bases and J by 0 bases, with 14 bases between them. The DNA of the CDR3 is TGTGCCAGCAGCCGGGGGAGGGGGAGCTCCTACGAGCAGTACTTC. Residues: CASSRGRGSSYEQYF.

The rearrangement joins TRBV27 to TRBJ2-5; D possibly corresponds to TRBD2 (6 bases). The J call may be in error: the DNA end matches TRBJ2-7 better. From germline, CDR1 is MNHEY and CDR2 SMNVEV (reference sequence). The length of the CDR3 is 16 residues. CDR3 sequence (DNA): TGTGCCAGCTCTCAGCGGCGGGAATTAACCCCCTACGAGCAGTACTTC. Amino acids: CASSQRRELTPYEQYF.

The chain joins TRBV14 to TRBJ1-2; tentatively, D is TRBD1 (6 bases). Between the trimmed V and J ends, which lost 8 bases and 3 bases, there was a span of 13 bases. CDR1 and CDR2 from the germline V gene are SGHDN and FVKESK. The CDR3 length is 13 residues. Here the CDR3 reads CASEPRTDYGYTF. The DNA for the CDR3 is TGTGCCAGCGAACCGCGGACAGACTATGGCTACACCTTC.

J is TRBJ2-5 and V is TRBV12-5; TRBD1 aligns across 8 bases. Germline V gives CDR1 LGHNT, CDR2 FRNRAP. The CDR3 is made up of 15 amino acids. J was trimmed by 2 bases and V by 1 base; bases with no gene match: 3. In DNA form, the CDR3 reads TGTGCTAGTGGTTTGGGCGGACAGGGACAAGAGACCCAGTACTTC. Protein product: CASGLGGQGQETQYF.

This clone was counted only a few times. The chain links TRBV4-1 to TRBJ1-5; 7 bases agree with TRBD1. The CDR3 length is 13 residues. Germline V gives CDR1 MGHRA, CDR2 YSYEKL. V shed 2 bases, J shed 7 bases, and the junction held 2 bases outside the gene matches. The chain's CDR3 is CASSQRQGQPQHF. DNA for the CDR3: TGCGCCAGCAGCCAACGACAGGGCCAGCCCCAGCATTTT.

The chain carries TRBV2 and TRBJ2-5; D is ambiguous. This CDR3 comprises 14 residues. V was clipped by 2 bases and J by 1 base, with 8 bases between them. Germline V gene lookup returns CDR1 SNHLY and CDR2 FYNNEI. CDR3 nucleotide sequence: TGTGCCAGCAGTGAAATCCAGGCCCAAGAGACCCAGTACTTC. This sequence encodes CASSEIQAQETQYF. Supplemented by reference TRBV2 and TRBJ2-5, the full variable domain reads EPEVTQTPSHQVTQMGQEVILRCVPISNHLYFYWYRQILGQKVEFLVSFYNNEISEKSEIFDDQFSVERPDGSNFTLKIRSTKLEDSAMYFCASSEIQAQETQYFGPGTRLLVL.

This clone was seen a handful of times. The chain recombines TRBV6-1 with TRBJ1-2; D may be TRBD1 (6 bases). Germline assignment: CDR1 MNHNS and CDR2 SASEGT. The CDR3 extends over 15 amino acids. Trimming left V 6 bases short and J 2 bases short, with 16 bases between. In DNA form, the CDR3 reads TGTGCCAGCAGGGCGAGGGACAACCCCAACTATGGCTACACCTTC. This encodes CASRARDNPNYGYTF.

This clone was seen a handful of times. In nucleotides, the CDR3 is TGTGCCAGCAGCTCTCCGACAAGTGACACTGAAGCTTTCTTT. Its protein is CASSSPTSDTEAFF. The rearrangement uses TRBV9 and TRBJ1-1; no reliable D call. Trimming left V 4 bases short and J 3 bases short, with 13 bases between. Germline-derived CDR1 and CDR2 are SGDLS and YYNGEE. CDR3 length: 14 amino acids.

The chain recombines TRBV13 with TRBJ2-7; a possible D gene is TRBD2 (5 bases). Trimming took off 2 bases at V and 2 bases at J, with 13 bases between the two ends. Germline CDR1 reads PRHDT; CDR2 reads FYEKMQ (reference sequence). The CDR3 contains 15 residues. CDR3 sequence: CASSLSEHGTYEQYF. CDR3 sequence (DNA): TGTGCCAGCAGCTTATCCGAACACGGGACCTACGAGCAGTACTTC.

The chain uses TRBV6-5 and TRBJ2-5, with a tentative D call TRBD1 (6 bases). Judging by the DNA end, TRBJ2-7 fits better; the J call may be wrong. Germline V lookup: CDR1 MNHEY, CDR2 SVGAGI. The CDR3 is 14 residues long. CDR3 residues: CASSFRGRVYEQYF. DNA for the CDR3: TGTGCCAGCAGTTTCAGGGGCAGGGTCTACGAGCAGTACTTC.

The chain couples TRBV25-1 to TRBJ1-2, with D unclear. V lost 4 bases, J lost 4 bases, and 7 bases lay in between. CDR1 MGHDK and CDR2 SYGVNS come from the germline V gene. This CDR3 region has 12 residues. Written as DNA, the CDR3 is TGTGCCAGCAGTGCAGAGGTCTATGGCTACACCTTC. It translates to CASSAEVYGYTF.

The chain carries TRBV5-3 and TRBJ1-1; D is ambiguous. TRBV5-3 is an ORF for which the function is uncertain. Trimming shortened V by 1 base and J by 1 base, and 8 bases separated the two germline ends. The CDR3 is 14 amino acids. CDR3 in amino acids: CARSLWQENTEAFF. CDR3 DNA: TGTGCCAGAAGCTTGTGGCAGGAGAACACTGAAGCTTTCTTT.

The genes are TRBV11-2 and TRBJ1-2; the D is unclear. The CDR3 covers 17 residues. The ends were cut back, 6 bases at V and 4 bases at J, with 24 bases in the middle. Per the germline V gene, CDR1 is SGHAT and CDR2 is FQNNGV. CDR3 in DNA: TGTGCCAGCAGTTGGGCGGGCCCGCTAGCCCCGGGCTATGGCTACACCTTC. As protein: CASSWAGPLAPGYGYTF.

V and J are TRBV6-5 and TRBJ1-3; D may be TRBD1 (6 bases). Germline values: CDR1 MNHEY, CDR2 SVGAGI. This CDR3 region has 13 residues. The V end was cut by 8 bases, the J end by 1 base, with 9 bases between. The CDR3 DNA reads as TGTGCCAGCGGGAGGGGGTCTGGAAACACCATATATTTT. This gives the protein CASGRGSGNTIYF.

This clone has only a few counts. The chain is built from TRBV10-3 and TRBJ2-3, with TRBD1 matching over 8 bases. Germline CDR1 ENHRY, CDR2 SYGVKD. The trim removed 6 bases at V and 6 bases at J, leaving 11 bases unmatched. CDR3 length: 15 amino acids. The CDR3 nucleotides are TGTGCCATCAGCCCAGGACAGGGAGGAGCCGATACGCAGTATTTT. Translation: CAISPGQGGADTQYF.

The rearrangement joins TRBV5-5 to TRBJ2-7; 9 bases align to TRBD1. This CDR3 region has 13 residues. V dropped 2 bases and J dropped 4; count of bases not matched to a gene: 1. The germline CDR1 and CDR2 sequences are SGHKS and YYEKEE (reference sequence). The CDR3 is CASSLQGAYEQYF. Written as DNA, the CDR3 is TGTGCCAGCAGCTTACAGGGGGCGTACGAGCAGTACTTC.

J is TRBJ1-1 and V is TRBV30; D might be TRBD1 (6 bases). V lost 5 bases and J lost 0, with 13 bases in between. Germline V lookup: CDR1 GTSNPN, CDR2 SVGIG (reference sequence). CDR3 size: 14 residues. As DNA, the CDR3 is TGTGCCTGGGGGATGGGGACAATGAACACTGAAGCTTTCTTT. Translation: CAWGMGTMNTEAFF.